Listed here are 12 T cell receptor beta chains from one sample, sequenced in a study of T cell changes during pregnancy in multiple sclerosis. Data came from immunoSEQ multiplex PCR; TCRdb stores just in-frame clones and leaves some out. The table records more than 20,000 clones, 85% to 95% of them present only once. The starting material was CD4+ T cells from peripheral blood mononuclear cells, obtained in the third trimester of pregnancy. These receptors were obtained from a female donor with multiple sclerosis, enrolled in a pregnancy study.

The CDR3 coding sequence is TGCGCCAGCAGCCAAAGGTTCGGGGTAGATACGCAGTATTTT. It specifies CASSQRFGVDTQYF. This chain connects TRBV4-3 to TRBJ2-3; maybe TRBD2 (5 bases). Between the trimmed V and J ends, which lost 2 bases and 5 bases, there was a span of 11 bases. Looked up from germline, CDR1 is LGHNA and CDR2 is YSLEER. The CDR3 contains 14 residues.

The genes are TRBV28 and TRBJ2-5; possible D gene TRBD2, 5 bases. This CDR3 is built from 11 residues. V lost 4 bases and J 5 bases, leaving 5 bases between the germline ends. Germline CDR1 reads MDHEN; CDR2 reads SYDVKM. CDR3 loop: CASSWRETQYF. DNA for the CDR3: TGTGCCAGCAGTTGGAGGGAGACCCAGTACTTC.

This chain connects TRBV2 to TRBJ1-6; D gene ambiguous. V was pared by 2 bases and J by 7 bases, with 9 bases between. The CDR3 extends over 14 amino acids. CDR1 SNHLY and CDR2 FYNNEI come from the germline V gene. CDR3 sequence reads: CASSERGGNSPLHF. As DNA, the CDR3 is TGTGCCAGCAGTGAACGGGGAGGAAATTCACCCCTCCACTTT. The variable domain in full, completed from reference TRBV2 and TRBJ1-6, reads EPEVTQTPSHQVTQMGQEVILRCVPISNHLYFYWYRQILGQKVEFLVSFYNNEISEKSEIFDDQFSVERPDGSNFTLKIRSTKLEDSAMYFCASSERGGNSPLHFGNGTRLTVT.

V is TRBV2 and J is TRBJ1-5; D may be TRBD1 (5 bases). Trimming took 3 bases from V and 7 from J, leaving 13 bases between them. The CDR3 contains 14 residues. The V gene's germline CDR1 is SNHLY and CDR2 FYNNEI. CDR3 amino acids: CASSDKAGNQPQHF. As DNA, the CDR3 is TGTGCCAGCAGTGATAAGGCAGGGAACCAGCCCCAGCATTTT.

This sequence joins TRBV7-2 and TRBJ2-3; TRBD2 matches 16 bases. From germline, CDR1 is SGHTA and CDR2 FQGNSA. The CDR3 is 19 amino acids. The trim removed 4 bases at V and 6 bases at J, leaving 13 bases unmatched. In DNA form, the CDR3 reads TGTGCCAGCAGCTCACCCGGGACTAGCGGGGGGGCCCCACAGGATACGCAGTATTTT. Protein product: CASSSPGTSGGAPQDTQYF. The whole variable domain, remainder taken from reference TRBV7-2 and TRBJ2-3, is GAGVSQSPSNKVTEKGKDVELRCDPISGHTALYWYRQSLGQGLEFLIYFQGNSAPDKSGLPSDRFSAERTGGSVSTLTIQRTQQEDSAVYLCASSSPGTSGGAPQDTQYFGPGTRLTVL.

V usage is TRBV9 and J usage is TRBJ1-5, with D perhaps TRBD1 (5 bases). Between the trimmed V and J ends, which lost 0 bases and 3 bases, there was a span of 7 bases. CDR1 SGDLS and CDR2 YYNGEE come from the germline V gene. The CDR3 consists of 14 residues. The CDR3: CASSVAGNNQPQHF. CDR3 coding DNA: TGTGCCAGCAGCGTAGCAGGGAACAATCAGCCCCAGCATTTT.

The V call is TRBV2, the J call TRBJ2-3; D is uncertain. The CDR3 is 14 amino acids. Trimming took off 2 bases at V and 1 base at J, with 7 bases between the two ends. Germline-derived CDR1 and CDR2 are SNHLY and FYNNEI. The CDR3 reads CASSEYSGTDTQYF. Written as DNA, the CDR3 is TGTGCCAGCAGTGAATACAGTGGCACAGATACGCAGTATTTT.

In regard to this clone: This sample includes further DNA sequences coding for the same CDR3. This chain links TRBV9 with TRBJ1-1; D is possibly TRBD1 (6 bases). V dropped 2 bases and J dropped 0 bases, with 11 bases sitting between them. From germline, CDR1 is SGDLS and CDR2 YYNGEE. The CDR3 has 15 residues. The CDR3 region is CASSVGGAVNTEAFF. The CDR3 DNA sequence: TGTGCCAGCAGCGTTGGGGGGGCCGTGAACACTGAAGCTTTCTTT.

This clone showed up just once. The gene calls are TRBV28 and TRBJ2-7, with 7 nucleotides matching TRBD1. CDR1 and CDR2 (germline): MDHEN, SYDVKM. The ends lost 6 bases at V and 5 bases at J; junction bases unmatched: 13. This CDR3 has 15 residues. CDR3 in amino acids: CASRGRGGASHEQYF. DNA of the CDR3: TGTGCCAGCAGGGGAAGAGGGGGCGCAAGCCACGAGCAGTACTTC.

The rearrangement uses TRBV29-1 and TRBJ2-5, with TRBD2 identical over 8 bases. The germline V gene encodes CDR1 SQVTM and CDR2 ANQGSEA. J gave up 3 bases and V 2 bases, and 29 bases lay outside the gene matches. The CDR3 spans 22 residues. The CDR3, as DNA: TGCAGCGTTGAACCCAGACCGGGCGGGGGGACTCAAGCAACAGAGTTTAAAGAGACCCAGTACTTC. Translating gives CSVEPRPGGGTQATEFKETQYF.

This chain uses TRBV11-2 with TRBJ2-3, with TRBD2 identical over 9 bases. Germline trimming cut 5 bases from V and 0 bases from J; bases unmatched to any gene: 3. This CDR3 spans 15 amino acids. Germline V gene data show CDR1 as SGHAT and CDR2 as FQNNGV. The CDR3 DNA sequence: TGTGCCAGCAGCCCAACTAGCGGGAGCACAGATACGCAGTATTTT. It yields the protein CASSPTSGSTDTQYF.

The chain is built from TRBV11-2 and TRBJ1-5; D may be TRBD1 (5 bases). V dropped 3 bases and J dropped 5 bases, with 8 bases sitting between them. Germline V gene data show CDR1 as SGHAT and CDR2 as FQNNGV. The CDR3 runs to 13 residues. The CDR3 nucleotides read TGTGCCAGCAGCTTGACAGTGGATCAGCCCCAGCATTTT. This translates into CASSLTVDQPQHF.